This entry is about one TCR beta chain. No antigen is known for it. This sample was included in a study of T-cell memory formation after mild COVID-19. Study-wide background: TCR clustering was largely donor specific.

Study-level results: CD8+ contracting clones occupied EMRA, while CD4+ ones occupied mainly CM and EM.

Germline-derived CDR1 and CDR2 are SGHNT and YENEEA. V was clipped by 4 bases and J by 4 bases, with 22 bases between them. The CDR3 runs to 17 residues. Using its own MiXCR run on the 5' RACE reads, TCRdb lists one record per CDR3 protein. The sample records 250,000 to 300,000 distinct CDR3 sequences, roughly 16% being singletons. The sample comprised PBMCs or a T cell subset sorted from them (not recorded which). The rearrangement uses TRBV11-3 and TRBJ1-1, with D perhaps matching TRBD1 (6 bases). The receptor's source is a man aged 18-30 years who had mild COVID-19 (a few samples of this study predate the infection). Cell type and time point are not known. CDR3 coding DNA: TGTGCCAGCAGCTCATCTTCTGGAGCAGGGGTCGTCACTGAAGCTTTCTTT. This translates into CASSSSSGAGVVTEAFF. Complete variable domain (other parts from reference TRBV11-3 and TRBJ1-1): EAGVVQSPRYKIIEKKQPVAFWCNPISGHNTLYWYLQNLGQGPELLIRYENEEAVDDSQLPKDRFSAERLKGVDSTLKIQPAELGDSAVYLCASSSSSGAGVVTEAFFGQGTRLTVV.